These 21 T cell receptor beta chains share one sample of origin, sequenced in a study of T cell responses to AZD1222 COVID-19 vaccine. Produced via immunoSEQ multiplex PCR; TCRdb's table is partial and in-frame only. The sample contains roughly 120,000 clones, approximately 89% of which appear only once. Sequencing was performed on peripheral blood, taken 28 days after the second AZD1222 dose. These receptors were collected from an adult who received the AZD1222 COVID-19 vaccine.

The chain has TRBV19 and TRBJ2-7; TRBD1 matches at 7 bases. Trimming removed 2 bases from V and 5 bases from J; junction bases left unmatched: 9. The CDR3 has 15 amino acids. From germline, CDR1 is LNHDA and CDR2 SQIVND (reference sequence). The CDR3 nucleotides read TGTGCCAGTAGTATATCGACACAGGGGCTCAACGAGCAGTACTTC. Translated, it gives CASSISTQGLNEQYF.

CDR3 DNA: TGTGCCAGCAGTGATTGGGCCAGAATGAACACTGAAGCTTTCTTT. Its translation: CASSDWARMNTEAFF. V is TRBV2 and J is TRBJ1-1, with unresolved D. V lost 3 bases, J lost 0 bases, and 11 bases lay in between. The CDR3 loop spans 15 amino acids. Germline V gives CDR1 SNHLY, CDR2 FYNNEI.

V usage is TRBV7-2 and J usage is TRBJ1-5, with TRBD1 matching 11 bases. In germline, CDR1 is SGHTA, CDR2 FQGNSA. With 3 bases clipped from V and 2 bases from J, the junction kept 3 bases outside the gene matches. The CDR3 extends over 16 amino acids. In nucleotides, the CDR3 is TGTGCCAGCAGCTTGGACAGGGGGCCTGGCAATCAGCCCCAGCATTTT. Protein sequence: CASSLDRGPGNQPQHF.

The chain uses TRBV7-9 and TRBJ1-6; 9 positions agree with TRBD1. The CDR3 contains 16 residues. V dropped 5 bases and J dropped 1; count of bases not matched to a gene: 3. Per the germline V gene, CDR1 is SEHNR and CDR2 is FQNEAQ (reference sequence). The CDR3 nucleotides read TGTGCCAGCAGCCCGGACAGGGGTTCCTATAATTCACCCCTCCACTTT. Translation: CASSPDRGSYNSPLHF. Full variable domain (remainder filled in from reference TRBV7-9 and TRBJ1-6): DTGVSQNPRHKITKRGQNVTFRCDPISEHNRLYWYRQTLGQGPEFLTYFQNEAQLEKSRLLSDRFSAERPKGSFSTLEIQRTEQGDSAMYLCASSPDRGSYNSPLHFGNGTRLTVT.

The genes are TRBV6-5 and TRBJ2-4, with TRBD2 identical over 7 bases. Losses at the gene ends were 5 bases for V and 8 bases for J; bases not matched to a gene: 3. CDR1 is MNHEY and CDR2 is SVGAGI in the germline V gene. The CDR3 has 12 residues. CDR3 loop: CASSPGGDIQYF. The CDR3 DNA follows: TGTGCCAGCAGTCCGGGGGGAGACATTCAGTACTTC.

This clone turned up a few times. V and J are TRBV18 and TRBJ1-1; 7 bases fit TRBD1. The J segment lost 0 bases and the V segment lost 6 bases, leaving 4 bases of the junction unmatched. The CDR3 spans 14 residues. Per the germline V gene, CDR1 is KGHSH and CDR2 is LQKENI. CDR3 loop: CASSRDRLNTEAFF. CDR3 DNA: TGTGCCAGCTCCCGGGACAGACTGAACACTGAAGCTTTCTTT.

The chain carries TRBV4-1 and TRBJ2-7, with a tentative D call TRBD2 (5 bases). The CDR3 is 15 amino acids. CDR1 MGHRA and CDR2 YSYEKL come from the germline V gene. The germline V and J ends were trimmed by 1 base and 0 bases, with 10 bases remaining between them. CDR3 in amino acids: CASSQAPGNSYEQYF. Written as DNA, the CDR3 is TGCGCCAGCAGCCAAGCCCCCGGGAACTCCTACGAGCAGTACTTC.

Worth noting for this clone: Other DNA sequences within the sample encode an identical CDR3. This chain connects TRBV18 to TRBJ1-2, with unresolved D. The CDR3 length is 15 residues. The V end was cut by 0 bases, the J end by 2 bases, with 10 bases between. Germline assignment: CDR1 KGHSH and CDR2 LQKENI. Here the CDR3 DNA reads TGTGCCAGCTCACCACCGGCGGAGGGCAACTATGGCTACACCTTC. Amino acid sequence: CASSPPAEGNYGYTF.

This rearrangement joins TRBV2 to TRBJ1-6, with D possibly being TRBD1 (5 bases). This CDR3 spans 13 amino acids. Germline V CDR1 and CDR2: SNHLY, FYNNEI. The DNA for the CDR3 is TGTGTCTCAAAAGGGGACGGGCATTCACCCCTCCACTTT. As protein: CVSKGDGHSPLHF.

The chain uses TRBV10-2 and TRBJ1-1; D might be TRBD1 (5 bases). The CDR3 is 15 residues long. The germline V gene has CDR1 WSHSY and CDR2 SAAADI. V was cut by 4 bases and J by 10 bases, with 22 bases left in between. The CDR3 DNA reads TGCGCCAGCAGTGTTGCAACAGGAGCCGTGGTGGGAGCTTTCTTT. It specifies CASSVATGAVVGAFF.

The chain is built from TRBV6-5 and TRBJ2-7; D assignment may be TRBD1 or TRBD2 (5 bases each). Deletions cut 5 bases from V and 4 bases from J, with 12 bases between. The CDR3 covers 13 residues. Germline V gene lookup returns CDR1 MNHEY and CDR2 SVGAGI. CDR3 sequence: CASSPGGSYEQYF. CDR3 sequence (DNA): TGTGCCAGCAGTCCTGGGGGAAGTTACGAGCAGTACTTC.

J is TRBJ1-1 and V is TRBV4-3; D unclear. The CDR3 extends over 14 amino acids. Germline-derived CDR1 and CDR2 are LGHNA and YSLEER. Trimming left V 0 bases short and J 1 base short, with 6 bases between. This CDR3 reads CASSQDTGNTEAFF. The CDR3 coding sequence is TGCGCCAGCAGCCAAGATACGGGGAACACTGAAGCTTTCTTT.

This rearrangement joins TRBV3-1 (or the pseudogene TRBV3-2) to TRBJ1-3; no reliable D call. Trimming removed 0 bases from V and 4 bases from J, with 7 bases in between. This CDR3 contains 14 residues. Germline V lookup: CDR1 LGHDT, CDR2 YNNKEL (reference sequence). The CDR3: CASSQESPGNTIYF. The CDR3 region has the DNA TGTGCCAGCAGCCAAGAAAGTCCCGGAAACACCATATATTTT.

The CDR3 region is CASARGQTSTDTQYF. Written as DNA, the CDR3 is TGTGCTAGTGCAAGGGGACAGACTAGCACAGATACGCAGTATTTT. The chain combines TRBV12-5 with TRBJ2-3, with 7 bases matching TRBD1. The CDR3 length is 15 residues. The V segment lost 7 bases and the J segment 0 bases; nucleotides outside the gene matches: 7. Germline V gene data show CDR1 as LGHNT and CDR2 as FRNRAP.

The rearrangement links TRBV5-5 to TRBJ2-1; D might be TRBD1 (6 bases). From germline, CDR1 is SGHKS and CDR2 YYEKEE (reference sequence). CDR3 size: 15 residues. Deletions cut 1 base from V and 2 bases from J, with 10 bases between. The CDR3 coding sequence is TGTGCCAGCAGCTTGTCGAAGGGGGCCTACAATGAGCAGTTCTTC. Residues: CASSLSKGAYNEQFF.

This clone came up once. This chain links TRBV6-2 or TRBV6-3 with TRBJ1-6, with D possibly matching TRBD1 (6 bases). The CDR3 length is 14 residues. Germline V gene data show CDR1 as MNHEY and CDR2 as SVGEGT. V was trimmed by 2 bases and J by 7 bases, leaving 9 bases between them. The CDR3 reads CASSYGQFNSPLHF. The DNA for the CDR3 is TGTGCCAGCAGTTACGGACAGTTCAATTCACCCCTCCACTTT.

The V and J genes are TRBV7-2 and TRBJ1-5; no clear D. This CDR3 contains 15 residues. Germline V gene lookup returns CDR1 SGHTA and CDR2 FQGNSA. Between the trimmed V and J ends, which lost 2 bases and 3 bases, there was a span of 11 bases. The DNA of the CDR3 is TGTGCCAGCAGCTTAATGGAGGGTCCCAATCAGCCCCAGCATTTT. Its protein product is CASSLMEGPNQPQHF.

The chain is built from TRBV18 and TRBJ1-4; D uncertain. The CDR3 spans 14 residues. V lost 4 bases and J 5 bases, leaving 11 bases between the germline ends. Germline V gene sequence: CDR1 KGHSH, CDR2 LQKENI. CDR3 bases: TGTGCCAGCTCACGCCAGCCGCCGAATGAAAAACTGTTTTTT. Translating gives CASSRQPPNEKLFF.

The chain recombines TRBV19 with TRBJ1-5, with 9 bases that match TRBD1. Germline-derived CDR1 and CDR2 are LNHDA and SQIVND (reference sequence). The V gene end was trimmed by 6 bases and the J gene end by 10 bases; junction bases not matched to a gene: 10. The CDR3 is made up of 14 amino acids. In nucleotides, the CDR3 is TGTGCCAGTAGGACCCGGACAGGGGAATCCCCCCAGCATTTT. Encoded protein: CASRTRTGESPQHF.

The chain has TRBV6-1 and TRBJ2-3; possible D gene TRBD2, 5 bases. The CDR3 totals 14 residues. Between the trimmed V and J ends, which lost 1 base and 8 bases, there was a span of 13 bases. Germline loops: CDR1 MNHNS, CDR2 SASEGT. The CDR3 loop is CASSEGTPEGTQYF. The CDR3 DNA reads TGTGCCAGCAGTGAAGGGACGCCAGAGGGTACGCAGTATTTT.

The gene calls are TRBV4-1 and TRBJ2-7; D unresolved. V was clipped by 0 bases and J by 3 bases, with 12 bases between them. This CDR3 region has 15 residues. Germline V gene sequence: CDR1 MGHRA, CDR2 YSYEKL. This chain's CDR3 is CASSQDRQNLYEQYF. Here the CDR3 DNA reads TGCGCCAGCAGCCAAGATCGGCAGAACCTCTACGAGCAGTACTTC.